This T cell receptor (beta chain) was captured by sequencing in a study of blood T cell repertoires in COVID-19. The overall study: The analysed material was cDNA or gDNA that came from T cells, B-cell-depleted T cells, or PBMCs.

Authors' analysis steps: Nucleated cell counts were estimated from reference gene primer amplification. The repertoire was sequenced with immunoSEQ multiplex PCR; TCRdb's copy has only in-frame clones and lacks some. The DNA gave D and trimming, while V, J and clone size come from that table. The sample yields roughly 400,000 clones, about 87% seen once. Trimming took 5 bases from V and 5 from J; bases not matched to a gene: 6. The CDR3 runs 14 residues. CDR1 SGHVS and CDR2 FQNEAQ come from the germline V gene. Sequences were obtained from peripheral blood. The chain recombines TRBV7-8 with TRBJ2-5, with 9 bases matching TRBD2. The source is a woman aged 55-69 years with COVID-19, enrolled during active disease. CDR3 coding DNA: TGTGCCAGCAGCCCGGGACTAGCCCTGGAGACCCAGTACTTC. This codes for CASSPGLALETQYF.